The TCR beta chain under discussion was sequenced for a study of blood T cell repertoires in COVID-19 (dated by TCRdb to about 2020). With respect to the entire study: Samples covering the acute and convalescent phases of COVID-19 were provided by collaborators in the United States, Italy and Spain. The prospective study material was composed of cDNA or gDNA derived from T cells, B-cell-depleted T cells, or PBMCs. The dataset comprised deeply sampled blood TCRbeta repertoires from subjects exposed to, actively infected with, or recovered from COVID-19. The repertoires were made available in a free public database intended to serve as a resource for research on the immune response to SARS-CoV-2. The samples were drawn from the first 160 participants of the ongoing ImmuneRACE study and from under 1,500 subjects provided by 6 global collaborators. A de-identified subject ID, COVID-19 status, age in years and sex were almost always included in the sample metadata. Where available, HLA class I and class II types were obtained from metadata supplied by the sample provider rather than from assay-based typing. The study at large found these results: Clinical and demographic metadata were provided uncurated, with the amount varying by source and participant.

Another Seattle source contributed samples from volunteer blood donors who had recovered from COVID-19. Collaborating institutions collected whole blood in K2EDTA tubes following their own protocols. Collaborator samples were shipped for TCRbeta analysis as frozen whole blood, isolated PBMCs, or DNA extracted from either sample type. The immunoSEQ Assay, a bias-controlled multiplex PCR, was used to amplify TCRbeta CDR3 regions from genomic DNA. From the authors' description of their analysis: The number of nucleated cells in each sample was estimated by amplification of reference gene primers within the assay. Sequence reads were collapsed and filtered to measure the absolute abundance of every unique TCRbeta CDR3 rearrangement. Productive Simpson clonality was computed per sample as the square root of Simpson's diversity index over productive rearrangements. TCRdb retrieved this table from immuneACCESS and kept in-frame rearrangements only. Not all clones are present; in checked studies, unresolved V genes account for under half, and no reason is known for the remainder. V and J calls and clone size come straight from that table; D and trimming were deduced from the DNA. This sample lists over 200,000 clones; less than 90% were detected once. The ten top clones hold 3.5% to 4.5% of the sample.

As for this clone: It has no known antigen specificity. Qualities for individual bases were not recorded, and no much larger clone is one base off.

The CDR3 starts with the cysteine, ends with the phenylalanine, and has 14 residues. Only the CDR3 part of the read is kept: 42 bases, read in frame from the first base. CDR1 MNHEY and CDR2 SVGAGI were looked up in the germline V gene. V is shortened by 5 bases, J by 6 bases, and the region joining them spans 13 bases. The V and J genes are TRBV6-5 and TRBJ1-4; TRBD1 is a possible D gene, resting on 5 matching bases. The receptor was isolated from a man aged 55 to 70 who had recovered from COVID-19. The sequenced sample consisted of peripheral blood. In nucleotide form, the sequence is TGTGCCAGCAGTCACCGACAGCGCGATGAAAAACTGTTTTTT. Its protein reads: CASSHRQRDEKLFF.